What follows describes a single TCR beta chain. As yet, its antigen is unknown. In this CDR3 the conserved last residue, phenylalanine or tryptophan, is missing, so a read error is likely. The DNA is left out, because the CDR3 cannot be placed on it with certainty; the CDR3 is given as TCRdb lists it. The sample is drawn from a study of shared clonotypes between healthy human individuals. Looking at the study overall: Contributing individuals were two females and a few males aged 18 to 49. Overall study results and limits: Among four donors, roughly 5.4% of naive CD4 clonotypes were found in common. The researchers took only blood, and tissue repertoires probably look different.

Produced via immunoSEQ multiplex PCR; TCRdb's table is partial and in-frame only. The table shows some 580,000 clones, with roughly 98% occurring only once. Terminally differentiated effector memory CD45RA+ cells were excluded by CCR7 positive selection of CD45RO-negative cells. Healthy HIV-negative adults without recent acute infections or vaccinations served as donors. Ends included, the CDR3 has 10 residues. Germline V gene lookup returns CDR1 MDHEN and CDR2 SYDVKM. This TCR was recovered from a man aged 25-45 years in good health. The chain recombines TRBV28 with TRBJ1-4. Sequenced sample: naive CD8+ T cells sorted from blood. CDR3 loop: CASSLSRFRV.